These 12 T cell receptor beta chains came from one sample sequenced in a study of T-cell memory formation after mild COVID-19 (dated by TCRdb to the early 2020s). The method was 5' RACE. The run used an Illumina NovaSeq 6000. TCRdb redid the processing of the public reads, applying fastp at Q25 and MiXCR, and retained in-frame beta chains. Rows with one shared CDR3 protein collapse into an entry with the most common genes and DNA. In this sample the table shows just under 150,000 distinct CDR3 sequences, about 6% of which occur a single time. Clones ranked in the top ten supply roughly 2.1% of the sample. The sample comprised PBMCs or a T cell subset sorted from them (not recorded which). These receptors were collected from an adult woman who had mild COVID-19 (a few samples of this study predate the infection). The sample titles of this study are shuffled in the database, so cell type and time point are left out; the donor was told from shared clones.

This clonotype appeared many times. V is TRBV6-1 and J is TRBJ2-2, with D maybe TRBD1 (5 bases). The V gene lost 3 bases and the J gene lost 3 bases, with 8 bases spanning the gap. Germline V CDR1 and CDR2: MNHNS, SASEGT. This CDR3 is 14 amino acids long. The CDR3 DNA reads as TGTGCCAGCAGTGAGGCAGGGCACACCGGGGAGCTGTTTTTT. Its translation is CASSEAGHTGELFF.

This sequence joins TRBV12-3 or TRBV12-4 and TRBJ1-4; D unresolved. The CDR3 contains 12 residues. The V and J ends lost 3 bases and 8 bases respectively, with 7 bases between them. In DNA, the CDR3 is TGTGCCAGCAGTTTCCCGGGGGAAAAACTGTTTTTT. Protein sequence: CASSFPGEKLFF.

The rearrangement joins TRBV18 to TRBJ2-7; 11 bases fit TRBD2. CDR1 and CDR2 from the germline V gene are KGHSH and LQKENI. V lost 5 bases and J lost 1; bases outside the gene matches: 4. The length of the CDR3 is 15 residues. The CDR3 sequence is CASSITSGRSYEQYF. CDR3 bases: TGTGCCAGCTCAATCACTAGCGGGAGATCCTACGAGCAGTACTTC.

This clonotype was counted at least ten times. The rearrangement uses TRBV11-3 and TRBJ2-1; D is ambiguous. The CDR3 has 16 amino acids. V was pared by 1 base and J by 1 base, with 11 bases between. Germline loops: CDR1 SGHNT, CDR2 YENEEA. The CDR3 here is CASSLAGQVSYNEQFF. The CDR3 DNA is TGTGCCAGCAGCTTAGCTGGCCAGGTTTCCTACAATGAGCAGTTCTTC. Drawing the rest from reference TRBV11-3 and TRBJ2-1, the complete variable domain is EAGVVQSPRYKIIEKKQPVAFWCNPISGHNTLYWYLQNLGQGPELLIRYENEEAVDDSQLPKDRFSAERLKGVDSTLKIQPAELGDSAVYLCASSLAGQVSYNEQFFGPGTRLTVL.

This clonotype was counted at least ten times. The rearrangement joins TRBV6-6 to TRBJ2-5; D might be TRBD1 or TRBD2, each matching 6 bases. The ends were cut back, 4 bases at V and 7 bases at J, with 16 bases in the middle. The CDR3 has 14 amino acids. CDR1 is MNHNY and CDR2 is SVGAGI in the germline V gene (reference sequence). The CDR3 DNA is TGTGCCAGCAGTTCGGGGGCCGCTTCTCGGACCCAGTACTTC. As protein: CASSSGAASRTQYF.

This clonotype was detected many times. J is TRBJ1-1 and V is TRBV5-1; D possibly corresponds to TRBD1 (5 bases). The CDR3 is 15 amino acids. Germline CDR1 and CDR2: SGHRS and YFSETQ. The ends were cut back, 5 bases at V and 0 bases at J, with 14 bases in the middle. This chain's CDR3 is CASSIGGPMNTEAFF. The CDR3 DNA sequence: TGCGCCAGCAGTATTGGGGGTCCTATGAACACTGAAGCTTTCTTT.

This clonotype has more than one count but fewer than ten. This sequence joins TRBV11-2 and TRBJ2-7; 8 bases are a match to TRBD1. Germline CDR1 reads SGHAT; CDR2 reads FQNNGV. After removal of 5 bases from V and 1 base from J, the junction contained 10 bases not matched to a gene. The CDR3 has 16 amino acids. The CDR3 bases are TGTGCCAGCAGCCCAGGGACAGGTGATTGGTCCTACGAGCAGTACTTC. Translating it yields CASSPGTGDWSYEQYF.

The J gene is TRBJ2-7, the V gene TRBV12-3 or TRBV12-4; D is undetermined. Trimming pared 5 bases from V and 0 bases from J, leaving 14 bases between. This CDR3 has 15 residues. CDR3 amino acids: CASSPTGGNSYEQYF. The CDR3 coding sequence is TGTGCCAGCAGTCCGACCGGCGGAAACTCCTACGAGCAGTACTTC.

There are many counts of this clonotype. The chain combines TRBV9 with TRBJ2-1, with TRBD1 matching over 10 bases. Losses at the gene ends were 1 base for V and 3 bases for J; bases not matched to a gene: 4. The CDR3 extends over 16 amino acids. Germline CDR1 SGDLS, CDR2 YYNGEE. CDR3 bases: TGTGCCAGCAGCGTATATGGGGACAGGGGCTACAATGAGCAGTTCTTC. It codes for CASSVYGDRGYNEQFF.

This clonotype occurred many times. The rearrangement uses TRBV7-8 and TRBJ1-1, with 7 nucleotides matching TRBD1. Looked up from germline, CDR1 is SGHVS and CDR2 is FQNEAQ. The CDR3 is made up of 15 amino acids. V was pared by 5 bases and J by 4 bases, with 10 bases of the junction left unmatched. In nucleotides, the CDR3 is TGTGCCAGCAGCCCCGGACAGGCGGTTGGCACTGAAGCTTTCTTT. This sequence encodes CASSPGQAVGTEAFF.

This clonotype was picked up a small number of times. The chain couples TRBV3-1 to TRBJ2-3; 9 bases map to TRBD2. V shed 2 bases, J shed 1 base, and the junction held 4 bases outside the gene matches. The germline gives CDR1 LGHDT, CDR2 YNNKEL (reference sequence). This CDR3 region has 16 residues. The CDR3 sequence: CASSQLAGRGTDTQYF. CDR3 nucleotides: TGTGCCAGCAGCCAACTAGCGGGGAGAGGCACAGATACGCAGTATTTT.

The table lists this clonotype with many counts. The CDR3 coding sequence is TGTGCCAGTAGTTTCATCCTATTGGAGACCCAGTACTTC. Its protein product is CASSFILLETQYF. The chain uses TRBV19 and TRBJ2-5; D not certain. The V and J ends lost 5 bases and 5 bases respectively, with 12 bases between them. The CDR3 is made up of 13 amino acids. Germline values: CDR1 LNHDA, CDR2 SQIVND (reference sequence).